This T cell receptor (beta chain) was found in a study of T cells after yellow fever vaccination. TCRdb passed the 5' RACE reads through MiXCR, listing each CDR3 protein once. The sample lists 600,000 to 750,000 distinct CDR3 sequences; about 12% were seen once. The V end lost 4 bases, the J end lost 0 bases, and 16 bases lay between the germline ends. CDR1 is LGHNA, CDR2 YNFKEQ, per germline. The CDR3 runs to 17 residues. The chain employs TRBV4-2 and TRBJ2-1, with no clear D. The sequencing here drew on PBMCs, taken on the day of the yellow fever booster vaccination. The sequence derives from a man aged 25-40 years who received the YFV17D yellow fever vaccine. In DNA form, the CDR3 reads TGTGCCAGCAGCCCGGATCTTCCCCAGAGCTCCTACAATGAGCAGTTCTTC. Residues: CASSPDLPQSSYNEQFF.